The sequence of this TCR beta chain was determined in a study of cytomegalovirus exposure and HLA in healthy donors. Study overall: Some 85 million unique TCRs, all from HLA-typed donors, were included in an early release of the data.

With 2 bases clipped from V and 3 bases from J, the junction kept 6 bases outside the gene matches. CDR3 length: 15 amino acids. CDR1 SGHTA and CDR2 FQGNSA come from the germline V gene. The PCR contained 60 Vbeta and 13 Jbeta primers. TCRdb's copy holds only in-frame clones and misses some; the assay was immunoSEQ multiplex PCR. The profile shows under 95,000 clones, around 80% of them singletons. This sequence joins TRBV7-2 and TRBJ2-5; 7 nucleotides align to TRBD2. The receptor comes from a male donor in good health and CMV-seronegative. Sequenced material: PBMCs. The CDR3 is CASSLTRTRKETQYF. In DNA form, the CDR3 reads TGTGCCAGCAGCTTAACACGGACTAGGAAAGAGACCCAGTACTTC.